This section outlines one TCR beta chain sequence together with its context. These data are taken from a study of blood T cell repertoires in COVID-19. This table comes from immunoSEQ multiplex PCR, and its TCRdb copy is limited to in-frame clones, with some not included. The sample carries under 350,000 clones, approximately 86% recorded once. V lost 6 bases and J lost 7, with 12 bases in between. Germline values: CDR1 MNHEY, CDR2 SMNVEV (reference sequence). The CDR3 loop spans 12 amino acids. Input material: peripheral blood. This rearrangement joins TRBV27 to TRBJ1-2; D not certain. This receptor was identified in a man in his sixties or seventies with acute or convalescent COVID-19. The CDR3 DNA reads TGTGCCAGCAGGTTTCCTCGAGGTGGCTACACCTTC. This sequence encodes CASRFPRGGYTF.